The 2 T cell receptor beta chains in this list originate from one sample, sequenced in a study of cytomegalovirus exposure and HLA in healthy donors. The PCR contained 60 Vbeta and 13 Jbeta primers. TCRdb keeps only in-frame clones here, not all; method: immunoSEQ multiplex PCR. The sample consists of around 130,000 clones, about three quarters of them appearing once. Sample: PBMCs. These receptors all stem from a woman between 18 and 29 years old in good health and CMV-seronegative.

The chain is built from TRBV25-1 and TRBJ2-7; 9 bases map to TRBD2. From germline, CDR1 is MGHDK and CDR2 SYGVNS. This CDR3 is built from 15 residues. V shed 4 bases, J shed 7 bases, and the junction held 11 bases outside the gene matches. The CDR3 protein is CASSAVIAGAREQYF. The CDR3 DNA reads TGTGCCAGCAGTGCGGTAATAGCGGGAGCAAGGGAGCAGTACTTC.

The rearrangement links TRBV5-6 to TRBJ1-5; 8 bases fit TRBD1. Germline values: CDR1 SGHDT, CDR2 YYEEEE. The CDR3 runs to 15 residues. The junction had 5 bases not matched to a gene; V was cut back by 4 bases and J by 2 bases. The CDR3 here is CASSGTGRGNQPQHF. The DNA of the CDR3 is TGTGCCAGCAGCGGGACAGGTCGTGGCAATCAGCCCCAGCATTTT.